This is a list of T cell receptor beta chains from one sample in a study of T cell responses to AZD1222 COVID-19 vaccine. Libraries were prepared by immunoSEQ multiplex PCR; TCRdb keeps only in-frame clonotypes and omits some of them. This table holds 20,000 or so clones, roughly 90% found once. The material sequenced was peripheral blood, taken 28 days after the second AZD1222 dose. These receptors came from an adult who received the AZD1222 COVID-19 vaccine. Each CDR3 is given with its conserved first and last residue. D genes are given only for firm matches. Some rows have no size entry. The others give once, few or many, or a class for an expanded clone.

D: NA
size: NA
J: TRBJ1-5
V: TRBV2
DNA: TGTGCCAGCGGTGGGGGGCCCTTCTCCCTTAGCAATCAGCCCCAGCATTTT
CDR3: CASGGGPFSLSNQPQHF

D: TRBD1
size: NA
J: TRBJ1-5
V: TRBV28
DNA: TGTGCCAGCAGTGGGACAGCGCAAGATCAGCCCCAGCATTTT
CDR3: CASSGTAQDQPQHF

D: NA
size: NA
J: TRBJ1-5
V: TRBV30
DNA: TGTGCCTGGAGTTCTCCCGGGACCGCCGCACTCAATCAGCCCCAGCATTTT
CDR3: CAWSSPGTAALNQPQHF

D: NA
size: NA
J: TRBJ1-1
V: TRBV5-8
DNA: TGTGCCAGCGGGTCACGGGCACGACAGCCCAGCACTGAAGCTTTCTTT
CDR3: CASGSRARQPSTEAFF

D: NA
size: NA
J: TRBJ2-5
V: TRBV27
DNA: TGTGCCACTTCGGCATTTGTAGGAGAGACCCAGTACTTC
CDR3: CATSAFVGETQYF

D: NA
size: NA
J: TRBJ2-4
V: TRBV18
DNA: TGTGCCAGCTCACCGGAGGCAGGGTTAAACATTCAGTACTTC
CDR3: CASSPEAGLNIQYF

D: NA
size: NA
J: TRBJ2-7
V: TRBV7-9
DNA: TGTGCCAGCAGCGGCCAACACTACGAGCAGTACTTC
CDR3: CASSGQHYEQYF

D: NA
size: NA
J: TRBJ2-7
V: TRBV29-1
DNA: TGCAGCGTTGAAGAAGGGGACACAGGAACTTACGAGCAGTACTTC
CDR3: CSVEEGDTGTYEQYF

D: NA
size: NA
J: TRBJ1-6
V: TRBV5-8
DNA: TGTGCCAGCAGCTTTGGCCGCAACTCCTATAATTCACCCCTCCACTTT
CDR3: CASSFGRNSYNSPLHF

D: TRBD1
size: NA
J: TRBJ2-1
V: TRBV6-5
DNA: TGTGCCAGCACCCGGACAGGGGTCAATGAGCAGTTCTTC
CDR3: CASTRTGVNEQFF

D: TRBD1
size: NA
J: TRBJ1-1
V: TRBV28
DNA: TGTGCCAGCAGCAAGGGGGCTCTTCCTGAAGCTTTCTTT
CDR3: CASSKGALPEAFF

D: NA
size: NA
J: TRBJ1-5
V: TRBV6-1
DNA: TGTGCCAGCAGTGAAGCGGTGGTTAGCAATCAGCCCCAGCATTTT
CDR3: CASSEAVVSNQPQHF

D: NA
size: NA
J: TRBJ1-4
V: TRBV19
DNA: TGTGCCAGTAGTAAAGGGCCAACTAATGAAAAACTGTTTTTT
CDR3: CASSKGPTNEKLFF

D: TRBD1
size: NA
J: TRBJ2-7
V: TRBV7-2
DNA: TGTGCCAGCAGCCGTCAGGGGGCCTGGGCTAGCAGCTACGAGCAGTACTTC
CDR3: CASSRQGAWASSYEQYF

D: NA
size: NA
J: TRBJ1-2
V: TRBV10-3
DNA: TGTGCCATCGCCGGCGGGGATACCTATGGCTACACCTTC
CDR3: CAIAGGDTYGYTF

D: TRBD1
size: once
J: TRBJ1-1
V: TRBV6-5
DNA: TGTGCCAGCAGCCCCTTGACAGGGGGAGATACTGAAGCTTTCTTT
CDR3: CASSPLTGGDTEAFF

D: NA
size: once
J: TRBJ1-6
V: TRBV14
DNA: TGTGCCAGTCGTAGGGTGGACAATTCACCCCTCCACTTT
CDR3: CASRRVDNSPLHF

D: NA
size: NA
J: TRBJ2-7
V: TRBV5-5
DNA: TGTGCCAGCAGCTTGACAGGGTCCTACGAGCAGTACTTC
CDR3: CASSLTGSYEQYF

D: NA
size: NA
J: TRBJ1-3
V: TRBV19
DNA: TGTGCCAGTAGTAGTGACAGCCTCTCTGGAAACACCATATATTTT
CDR3: CASSSDSLSGNTIYF

D: NA
size: NA
J: TRBJ1-4
V: TRBV19
DNA: TGTGCCAGTACCTCCCTCCGGACCTTTAATGAAAAACTGTTTTTT
CDR3: CASTSLRTFNEKLFF

D: NA
size: NA
J: TRBJ2-5
V: TRBV7-8
DNA: TGTGCCAGCAGCGCCAGGGCGGTAGAGACCCAGTACTTC
CDR3: CASSARAVETQYF

D: NA
size: NA
J: TRBJ1-6
V: TRBV5-1
DNA: TGCGCCAGCAGCATAGACCCCAGCTCCTATAATTCACCCCTCCACTTT
CDR3: CASSIDPSSYNSPLHF

D: NA
size: NA
J: TRBJ2-7
V: TRBV15
DNA: TGTGCCACCAGCGAAACAGGGATCCACGAGCAGTACTTC
CDR3: CATSETGIHEQYF

D: NA
size: NA
J: TRBJ2-1
V: TRBV5-1
DNA: TGCGCCAGCAGCTTGGTCGGTAGACATGAGCAGTTCTTC
CDR3: CASSLVGRHEQFF

D: NA
size: NA
J: TRBJ1-2
V: TRBV10-1
DNA: TGCGCCAGCAGCGACAGCTATGGCTACACCTTC
CDR3: CASSDSYGYTF

D: TRBD2
size: NA
J: TRBJ2-5
V: TRBV5-1
DNA: TGCGCCAGCAGGATGGGGGTAGCGGGGACGCAAGAGACCCAGTACTTC
CDR3: CASRMGVAGTQETQYF

D: TRBD1
size: NA
J: TRBJ2-5
V: TRBV6-5
DNA: TGTGCCAGCAGCCGGGACAGGGCGTTACAAGAGACCCAGTACTTC
CDR3: CASSRDRALQETQYF

D: NA
size: NA
J: TRBJ2-2
V: TRBV24-1
DNA: TGTGCCACCAGTGATTCCGGGCGGCGATGGACCGGGGAGCTGTTTTTT
CDR3: CATSDSGRRWTGELFF

D: NA
size: NA
J: TRBJ2-1
V: TRBV11-2
DNA: TGTGCCAGCAGCTTAGCCCAGTATTCCCCCCATGAGCAGTTCTTC
CDR3: CASSLAQYSPHEQFF

D: NA
size: once
J: TRBJ2-7
V: TRBV11-2
DNA: TGTGCCAGCAGCTCAATCAGGGACGAGCAGTACTTC
CDR3: CASSSIRDEQYF

D: TRBD2
size: NA
J: TRBJ2-7
V: TRBV29-1
DNA: TGCAGCGTTGGGCCTAACGGGGGGGACGAGCAGTACTTC
CDR3: CSVGPNGGDEQYF

D: NA
size: NA
J: TRBJ2-7
V: TRBV21-1
DNA: TGTGCCAGCAGCAAGGGTAGGGGGATCTACGAGCAGTACTTC
CDR3: CASSKGRGIYEQYF

D: TRBD2
size: NA
J: TRBJ2-1
V: TRBV11-3
DNA: TGTGCCAGCAGCTTTGGCCCCCTTGTAGCGGGGGCCGACAATGAGCAGTTCTTC
CDR3: CASSFGPLVAGADNEQFF

D: NA
size: NA
J: TRBJ1-5
V: TRBV5-1
DNA: TGCGCCAGCAGCTTGGGCAGAAATCAGCCCCAGCATTTT
CDR3: CASSLGRNQPQHF

D: NA
size: NA
J: TRBJ1-1
V: TRBV20-1
DNA: TGCAGTGCTAGTGGCCAACTGGAGACTGAAGCTTTCTTT
CDR3: CSASGQLETEAFF

D: TRBD1
size: once
J: TRBJ2-7
V: TRBV7-2
DNA: TGTGCCAGCAGCCATACAGGGGGCAGGAAGGATAGCGAGCAGTACTTC
CDR3: CASSHTGGRKDSEQYF

D: TRBD1
size: NA
J: TRBJ2-3
V: TRBV6-5
DNA: TGTGCCAGCAGACTCGGACAGGTGGCTTCCGATACGCAGTATTTT
CDR3: CASRLGQVASDTQYF

D: NA
size: once
J: TRBJ2-3
V: TRBV10-2
DNA: TGCGCCAGCAGTGAGTCTTTGGCAGATACGCAGTATTTT
CDR3: CASSESLADTQYF

D: NA
size: NA
J: TRBJ1-2
V: TRBV27
DNA: TGTGCCAGCAGCCCGTCCGGGGGCCGGGGGACCTTC
CDR3: CASSPSGGRGTF

D: NA
size: few
J: TRBJ2-1
V: TRBV28
DNA: TGTGCCAGCAGTCAGTTAAATGGGGGGCACAATGAGCAGTTCTTC
CDR3: CASSQLNGGHNEQFF

D: TRBD1
size: NA
J: TRBJ2-2
V: TRBV5-1
DNA: TGCGCCAGCAGCCCGATTCGACAGGGAACCGGGGAGCTGTTTTTT
CDR3: CASSPIRQGTGELFF

D: TRBD2
size: NA
J: TRBJ2-7
V: TRBV30
DNA: TGTGCCGGCCAGCGGGGATCCTACGAGCAGTACTTC
CDR3: CAGQRGSYEQYF

D: NA
size: NA
J: TRBJ2-1
V: TRBV11-3
DNA: TGTGCCAGCAGCTTAGTGACAGACAATGAGCAGTTCTTC
CDR3: CASSLVTDNEQFF

D: NA
size: once
J: TRBJ2-1
V: TRBV2
DNA: TGTGCCAGCAGTGAAAAGCTGACCTCCTACAATGAGCAGTTCTTC
CDR3: CASSEKLTSYNEQFF

D: TRBD1
size: NA
J: TRBJ2-6
V: TRBV28
DNA: TGTGCCGCGGCGTCGACAGGGGGCAGTGGGGCCAACGTCCTGACTTTC
CDR3: CAAASTGGSGANVLTF

D: NA
size: NA
J: TRBJ2-2
V: TRBV5-4
DNA: TGTGCCAGCAGCTTGGGGGCAGGCCCCGCCGGGGAGCTGTTTTTT
CDR3: CASSLGAGPAGELFF

D: NA
size: NA
J: TRBJ2-5
V: TRBV19
DNA: TGTGCCAGTAGTTCGCAGGAGACGGAGACCCAGTACTTC
CDR3: CASSSQETETQYF

D: NA
size: NA
J: TRBJ1-4
V: TRBV9
DNA: TGTGCCAGCAGCGTAGGACAGCCCGGTGAAAAACTGTTTTTT
CDR3: CASSVGQPGEKLFF

D: NA
size: NA
J: TRBJ1-1
V: TRBV28
DNA: TGTGCCAGCAGTTTATCCCAGGGGTCGGATATGAACACTGAAGCTTTCTTT
CDR3: CASSLSQGSDMNTEAFF